The 27 T cell receptor beta chains given below trace back to one sample, sequenced in a study of T-cell memory formation after mild COVID-19. Each CDR3 protein is one row after TCRdb ran MiXCR on the 5' RACE reads. The sample consists of roughly 510,000 distinct CDR3 sequences, about 18% of them appearing once. Specimen: PBMCs or a T cell subset sorted from them (not recorded which). Receptors were obtained from an adult woman who had mild COVID-19 (a few samples of this study predate the infection). Cell type and time point are not known.

V gene TRBV7-2 combines with J gene TRBJ1-1; 10 nucleotides line up with TRBD1. There are 15 residues in the CDR3. Germline CDR1 is SGHTA and CDR2 is FQGNSA. The junction had 11 bases not matched to a gene; V was cut back by 3 bases and J by 10 bases. The CDR3 nucleotides are TGTGCCAGCAGCTTCCCCGGGACAGGGGACTATTTAGCTTTCTTT. Its translation: CASSFPGTGDYLAFF.

The J gene is TRBJ2-5, the V gene TRBV27; TRBD1 matches at 7 bases. Trimming removed 6 bases from V and 5 bases from J; junction bases left unmatched: 18. In germline, CDR1 is MNHEY, CDR2 SMNVEV (reference sequence). This CDR3 region has 17 residues. The DNA of the CDR3 is TGTGCCAGCAGCTTTTCAGGGACAGAGGCCGCAACCGAGACCCAGTACTTC. Amino acids: CASSFSGTEAATETQYF.

The V gene is TRBV29-1, the J gene TRBJ1-2; D is ambiguous. CDR1 and CDR2 (germline): SQVTM, ANQGSEA. Trimming cost V 3 bases and J 0 bases, with 14 bases left between them. CDR3 length equals 15 residues. CDR3 region: CSVEGRSTANYGYTF. DNA for the CDR3: TGCAGCGTTGAGGGGAGATCGACCGCTAACTATGGCTACACCTTC.

The chain has TRBV6-2 or TRBV6-3 and TRBJ2-7, with TRBD2 matching 10 bases. The CDR3 consists of 15 residues. Germline values: CDR1 MNHEY, CDR2 SVGEGT. Unmatched junction bases numbered 7, after V lost 7 bases and J lost 1 base. CDR3 sequence reads: CASTTIAGGSYEQYF. The CDR3 DNA follows: TGTGCCAGCACCACTATAGCGGGAGGTTCCTACGAGCAGTACTTC.

The chain couples TRBV19 to TRBJ2-7; 8 nucleotides match TRBD2. CDR3 length equals 15 residues. V was pared by 4 bases and J by 0 bases, with 5 bases of the junction left unmatched. The V gene's germline CDR1 is LNHDA and CDR2 SQIVND (reference sequence). The CDR3 loop reads CASSRLASDSYEQYF. In DNA, the CDR3 is TGTGCCAGTAGTAGACTAGCGTCAGACTCCTACGAGCAGTACTTC.

This clonotype was seen only once. J is TRBJ2-2 and V is TRBV4-1, with D uncertain. Trimming took 6 bases from V and 8 from J, leaving 10 bases between them. Germline-derived CDR1 and CDR2 are MGHRA and YSYEKL. The CDR3 runs to 12 residues. The DNA for the CDR3 is TGCGCCAGCAGTCCAGTGTCAGGGGAGCTGTTTTTT. The encoded protein is CASSPVSGELFF.

This clonotype was recorded a few times. The chain employs TRBV5-1 and TRBJ1-1; 8 positions agree with TRBD1. Germline V lookup: CDR1 SGHRS, CDR2 YFSETQ. V gave up 1 base and J gave up 0 bases; unmatched junction bases: 8. The CDR3 loop spans 17 amino acids. CDR3: CASSLWTGNRVNTEAFF. As DNA, the CDR3 is TGCGCCAGCAGCTTGTGGACAGGGAATAGGGTGAACACTGAAGCTTTCTTT.

This clonotype was counted a few times. V is TRBV18 and J is TRBJ2-7; the D gene is possibly TRBD1 (5 bases). Germline CDR1 and CDR2: KGHSH and LQKENI. V lost 5 bases, J lost 3 bases, and 14 bases lay in between. This CDR3 is 14 amino acids long. CDR3 in amino acids: CASSDPGMGYEQYF. CDR3 sequence (DNA): TGTGCCAGCTCAGATCCAGGGATGGGCTACGAGCAGTACTTC.

The CDR3 region is CASSAREATNEKLFF. The CDR3, as DNA: TGTGCCAGCAGCGCCCGCGAGGCGACTAATGAAAAACTGTTTTTT. The chain is built from TRBV7-9 and TRBJ1-4; D unclear. This CDR3 comprises 15 residues. Germline V CDR1 and CDR2: SEHNR, FQNEAQ (reference sequence). The ends were cut back, 5 bases at V and 2 bases at J, with 12 bases in the middle.

This clonotype has only a few counts. The chain links TRBV12-3 or TRBV12-4 to TRBJ2-1; TRBD2 matches 7 bases. The CDR3 totals 14 residues. J lost 5 bases, V lost 7 bases, and 8 bases had no gene match. The DNA for the CDR3 is TGTGCCAGCACCAACTGGGGGGGGAACAATGAGCAGTTCTTC. Translating gives CASTNWGGNNEQFF.

The chain couples TRBV6-5 to TRBJ2-1; 9 bases map to TRBD2. CDR1 MNHEY and CDR2 SVGAGI come from the germline V gene. This CDR3 has 18 amino acids. J gave up 6 bases and V 3 bases, and 15 bases lay outside the gene matches. The DNA for the CDR3 is TGTGCCAGCAGTTATATAGGGGTCGGGACTAGCCATCCCAATGAGCAGTTCTTC. This sequence encodes CASSYIGVGTSHPNEQFF.

The chain carries TRBV13 and TRBJ1-1; TRBD1 aligns across 8 bases. The length of the CDR3 is 15 residues. The V segment lost 5 bases and the J segment 4 bases; nucleotides outside the gene matches: 9. Germline assignment: CDR1 PRHDT and CDR2 FYEKMQ (reference sequence). The CDR3 nucleotides are TGTGCCAGCAGCCTAAGACAGGGGCAAGGCACTGAAGCTTTCTTT. It is translated as CASSLRQGQGTEAFF.

J is TRBJ1-2 and V is TRBV20-1; D unclear. CDR1 and CDR2 (germline): DFQATT, SNEGSKA (reference sequence). Trimming removed 2 bases from V and 3 bases from J, with 28 bases in between. There are 19 residues in the CDR3. As DNA, the CDR3 is TGCAGTGCTAGAATTCGCGGACGGGCCTCAGAGGGAAACTACTATGGCTACACCTTC. It translates to CSARIRGRASEGNYYGYTF.

This clonotype was seen a few times. The chain is built from TRBV24-1 and TRBJ2-4; 10 bases map to TRBD1. CDR1 is KGHDR, CDR2 SFDVKD, per germline. The length of the CDR3 is 15 residues. Germline trimming cut 3 bases from V and 6 bases from J; bases unmatched to any gene: 4. The CDR3, as DNA: TGTGCCACCAGTGATCGACAGGGGGCTTTAAACATTCAGTACTTC. Amino acid sequence: CATSDRQGALNIQYF.

This clonotype was observed a handful of times. V is TRBV5-5 and J is TRBJ2-5, with 8 bases lining up with TRBD1. V shed 4 bases, J shed 5 bases, and the junction held 13 bases outside the gene matches. Germline V CDR1 and CDR2: SGHKS, YYEKEE (reference sequence). The length of the CDR3 is 16 residues. The DNA for the CDR3 is TGTGCCAGCAGCCGCGCCGGACAGGGAAAAGGGGAGACCCAGTACTTC. Amino acid sequence: CASSRAGQGKGETQYF.

V usage is TRBV24-1 and J usage is TRBJ2-3, with TRBD2 identical over 11 bases. V lost 2 bases to trimming and J lost 2 bases; unmatched junction nucleotides: 5. Germline V gene lookup returns CDR1 KGHDR and CDR2 SFDVKD. This CDR3 comprises 17 residues. The CDR3 loop reads CATSDSGLAEPTDTQYF. CDR3 nucleotide sequence: TGTGCCACCAGTGATTCGGGACTAGCGGAGCCCACAGATACGCAGTATTTT.

This CDR3 is CSASPPGAPSGYTF. Here the CDR3 DNA reads TGCAGTGCTAGCCCTCCGGGAGCCCCTTCTGGCTACACCTTC. The rearrangement uses TRBV20-1 and TRBJ1-2, with no clear D. The CDR3 has 14 residues. Germline CDR1 DFQATT, CDR2 SNEGSKA (reference sequence). The V end lost 3 bases, the J end lost 7 bases, and 18 bases lay between the germline ends.

Only a few counts were recorded for this clonotype. The chain links TRBV3-1 to TRBJ2-5; 13 bases line up with TRBD2. J lost 2 bases, V lost 7 bases, and 7 bases had no gene match. This CDR3 contains 16 residues. Per germline, CDR1 LGHDT and CDR2 YNNKEL (reference sequence). The CDR3 here is CASTPGLAGRQETQYF. The CDR3 region has the DNA TGTGCCAGCACCCCGGGACTAGCGGGGCGACAAGAGACCCAGTACTTC.

This clonotype came up a few times. The V call is TRBV5-6, the J call TRBJ2-7, with 7 nucleotides matching TRBD1. The CDR3 sequence is 12 residues long. CDR1 and CDR2 (germline): SGHDT, YYEEEE. Trimming removed 4 bases from V and 7 bases from J; junction bases left unmatched: 5. The CDR3 reads CASSRQGGEQYF. In nucleotides, the CDR3 is TGTGCCAGCAGCCGACAGGGCGGAGAGCAGTACTTC.

This clonotype was detected a few times. The chain uses TRBV9 and TRBJ2-7; either TRBD1 or TRBD2 may fit D (5 bases each). V lost 2 bases and J 3 bases, leaving 18 bases between the germline ends. Germline-derived CDR1 and CDR2 are SGDLS and YYNGEE. The CDR3 extends over 16 amino acids. In DNA form, the CDR3 reads TGTGCCAGCAGCGTCGGGGCCGGGCAAGCTCTCTACGAGCAGTACTTC. It specifies CASSVGAGQALYEQYF.

This clonotype was recorded at least ten times. This chain links TRBV6-2 or TRBV6-3 with TRBJ2-1; D possibly matches TRBD1 or TRBD2 (6 bases each). This CDR3 is 12 amino acids long. V was trimmed by 5 bases and J by 10 bases, leaving 12 bases between them. CDR1 and CDR2 (germline): MNHEY, SVGEGT. CDR3 region: CASSATGREQFF. DNA for the CDR3: TGTGCCAGCAGTGCCACAGGGAGGGAGCAGTTCTTC.

The chain combines TRBV12-3 or TRBV12-4 with TRBJ2-7, with a possible D match to TRBD1 (6 bases). The CDR3 has 13 residues. V was trimmed by 4 bases and J by 6 bases, leaving 13 bases between them. CDR3 region: CASSYVGAGEQYF. The CDR3 DNA follows: TGTGCCAGCAGTTATGTGGGGGCTGGCGAGCAGTACTTC.

The V and J genes are TRBV5-1 and TRBJ1-3, with TRBD1 matching over 7 bases. The V segment lost 6 bases and the J segment 3 bases; nucleotides outside the gene matches: 6. This CDR3 is 14 amino acids long. Germline assignment: CDR1 SGHRS and CDR2 YFSETQ. Here the CDR3 reads CASTDREDGNTIYF. As DNA, the CDR3 is TGCGCCAGCACTGACAGGGAAGATGGAAACACCATATATTTT.

This clonotype was detected ten times or more. V usage is TRBV7-2 and J usage is TRBJ1-5; a weak D match, TRBD1 (5 bases). The CDR3 extends over 14 amino acids. The V gene's germline CDR1 is SGHTA and CDR2 FQGNSA. V lost 4 bases, J lost 4 bases, and 11 bases lay in between. CDR3 region: CASSSQGGNQPQHF. CDR3 nucleotide sequence: TGTGCCAGCAGCTCCCAGGGTGGGAATCAGCCCCAGCATTTT. Variable domain in full (rest from reference TRBV7-2 and TRBJ1-5): GAGVSQSPSNKVTEKGKDVELRCDPISGHTALYWYRQSLGQGLEFLIYFQGNSAPDKSGLPSDRFSAERTGGSVSTLTIQRTQQEDSAVYLCASSSQGGNQPQHFGDGTRLSIL.

CDR3 region: CASSLDPGPRAQHF. The CDR3 coding sequence is TGTGCCAGCAGTTTAGACCCAGGGCCACGGGCCCAGCATTTT. V and J are TRBV12-3 or TRBV12-4 and TRBJ1-5, with D possibly matching TRBD1 (5 bases). The CDR3 is 14 amino acids. The V end lost 1 base, the J end lost 11 bases, and 15 bases lay between the germline ends.

CDR3 sequence: CASSQWTIGGQINTEAFF. The CDR3 DNA reads TGCGCCAGCAGCCAATGGACAATTGGGGGACAGATAAACACTGAAGCTTTCTTT. The chain joins TRBV4-1 to TRBJ1-1; 7 nucleotides match TRBD1. With V trimmed by 2 bases and J by 2 bases, 14 bases remained unmatched. This CDR3 has 18 residues. From germline, CDR1 is MGHRA and CDR2 YSYEKL.

This chain joins TRBV12-3 or TRBV12-4 and TRBJ2-1; TRBD1 agrees at 7 bases. The V and J ends lost 5 bases and 9 bases, in that order; junction bases with no gene match: 13. CDR3 length: 15 residues. The CDR3, as DNA: TGTGCCAGCAGTAACCGGGACAGTTTGTTTGGTGAGCAGTTCTTC. The encoded protein is CASSNRDSLFGEQFF.